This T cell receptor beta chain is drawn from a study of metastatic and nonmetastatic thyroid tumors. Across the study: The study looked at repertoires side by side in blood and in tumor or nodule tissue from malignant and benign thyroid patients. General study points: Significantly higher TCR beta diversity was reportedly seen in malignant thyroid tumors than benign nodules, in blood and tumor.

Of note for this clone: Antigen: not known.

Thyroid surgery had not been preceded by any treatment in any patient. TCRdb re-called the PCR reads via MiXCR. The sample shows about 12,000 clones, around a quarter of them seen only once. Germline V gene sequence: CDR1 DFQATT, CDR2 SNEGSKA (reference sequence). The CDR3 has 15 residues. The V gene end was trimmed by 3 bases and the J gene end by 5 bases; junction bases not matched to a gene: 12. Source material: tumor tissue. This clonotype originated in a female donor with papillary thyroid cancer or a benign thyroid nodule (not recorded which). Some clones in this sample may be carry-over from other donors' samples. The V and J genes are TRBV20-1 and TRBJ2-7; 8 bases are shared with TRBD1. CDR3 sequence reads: CSASPPRTGLDEQYF. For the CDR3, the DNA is TGCAGTGCTAGCCCGCCCCGGACAGGGTTAGACGAGCAGTACTTC.